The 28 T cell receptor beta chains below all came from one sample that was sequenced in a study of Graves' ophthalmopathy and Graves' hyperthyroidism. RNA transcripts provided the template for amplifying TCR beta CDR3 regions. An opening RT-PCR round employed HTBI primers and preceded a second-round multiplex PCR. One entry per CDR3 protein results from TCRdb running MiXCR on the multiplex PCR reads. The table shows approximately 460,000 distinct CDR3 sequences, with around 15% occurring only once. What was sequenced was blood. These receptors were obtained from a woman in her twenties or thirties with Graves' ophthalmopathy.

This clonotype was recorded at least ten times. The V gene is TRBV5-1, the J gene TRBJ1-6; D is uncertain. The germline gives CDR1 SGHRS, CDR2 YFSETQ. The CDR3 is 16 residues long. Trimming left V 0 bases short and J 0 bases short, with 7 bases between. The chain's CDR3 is CASSLEGRSYNSPLHF. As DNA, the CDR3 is TGCGCCAGCAGCTTGGAAGGACGCTCCTATAATTCACCCCTCCACTTT.

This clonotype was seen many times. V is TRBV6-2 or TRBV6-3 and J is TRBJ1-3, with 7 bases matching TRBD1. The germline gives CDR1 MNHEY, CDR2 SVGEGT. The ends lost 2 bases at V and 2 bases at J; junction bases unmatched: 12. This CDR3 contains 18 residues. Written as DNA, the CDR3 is TGTGCCAGCAGTTACACCTGGCGCCCGGGACAGACTGGAAACACCATATATTTT. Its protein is CASSYTWRPGQTGNTIYF.

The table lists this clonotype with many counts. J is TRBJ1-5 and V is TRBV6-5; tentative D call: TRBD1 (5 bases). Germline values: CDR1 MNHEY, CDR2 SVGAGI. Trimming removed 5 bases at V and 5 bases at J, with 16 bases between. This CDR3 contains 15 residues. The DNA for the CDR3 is TGTGCCAGCAGTCGGGGGGGGGTCAGGGATCAGCCCCAGCATTTT. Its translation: CASSRGGVRDQPQHF.

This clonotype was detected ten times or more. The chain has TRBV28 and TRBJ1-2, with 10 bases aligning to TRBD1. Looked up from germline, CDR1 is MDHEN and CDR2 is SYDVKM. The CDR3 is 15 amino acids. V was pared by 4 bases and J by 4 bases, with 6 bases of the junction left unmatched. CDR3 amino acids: CASSSGTGALYGYTF. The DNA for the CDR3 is TGTGCCAGCAGTTCCGGGACAGGGGCCCTCTATGGCTACACCTTC.

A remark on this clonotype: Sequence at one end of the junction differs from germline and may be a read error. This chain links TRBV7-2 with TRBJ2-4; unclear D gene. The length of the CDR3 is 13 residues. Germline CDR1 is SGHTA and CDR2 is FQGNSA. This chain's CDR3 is CASSPLGSGIKYF. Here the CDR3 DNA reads TGTGCCAGCAGTCCCTTGGGCTCCGGCATTAAGTACTTC.

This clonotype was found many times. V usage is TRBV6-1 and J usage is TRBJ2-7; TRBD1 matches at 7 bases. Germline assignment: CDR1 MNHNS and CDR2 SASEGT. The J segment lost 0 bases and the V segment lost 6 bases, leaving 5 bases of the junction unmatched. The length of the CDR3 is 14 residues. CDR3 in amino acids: CASRTGQTSYEQYF. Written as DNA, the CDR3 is TGTGCCAGCAGGACGGGACAGACCTCCTACGAGCAGTACTTC.

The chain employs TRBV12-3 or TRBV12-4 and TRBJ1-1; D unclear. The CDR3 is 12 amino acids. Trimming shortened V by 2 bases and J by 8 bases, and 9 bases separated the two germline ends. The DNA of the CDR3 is TGTGCCAGCAGTTTATTCGGGGTCGAAGCTTTCTTT. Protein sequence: CASSLFGVEAFF.

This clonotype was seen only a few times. This CDR3 is CASSQDQHGNTEAFF. CDR3 coding DNA: TGTGCCAGCAGCCAAGATCAACACGGAAACACTGAAGCTTTCTTT. The rearrangement links TRBV4-2 to TRBJ1-1; no firm D call. CDR3 length: 15 amino acids. The V end lost 0 bases, the J end lost 2 bases, and 10 bases lay between the germline ends. Germline CDR1 and CDR2: LGHNA and YNFKEQ.

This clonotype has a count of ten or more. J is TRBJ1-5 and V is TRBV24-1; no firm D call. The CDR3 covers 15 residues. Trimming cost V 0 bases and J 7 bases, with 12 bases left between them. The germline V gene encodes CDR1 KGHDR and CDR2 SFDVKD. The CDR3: CATSDLLKAGQPQHF. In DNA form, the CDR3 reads TGTGCCACCAGTGATTTGCTGAAGGCCGGCCAGCCCCAGCATTTT.

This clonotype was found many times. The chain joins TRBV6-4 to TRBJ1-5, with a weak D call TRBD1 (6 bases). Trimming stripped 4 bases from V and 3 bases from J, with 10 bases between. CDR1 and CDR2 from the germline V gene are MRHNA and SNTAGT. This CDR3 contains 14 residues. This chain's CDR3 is CASSVDRPNQPQHF. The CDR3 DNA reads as TGTGCCAGCAGTGTGGACAGACCCAATCAGCCCCAGCATTTT.

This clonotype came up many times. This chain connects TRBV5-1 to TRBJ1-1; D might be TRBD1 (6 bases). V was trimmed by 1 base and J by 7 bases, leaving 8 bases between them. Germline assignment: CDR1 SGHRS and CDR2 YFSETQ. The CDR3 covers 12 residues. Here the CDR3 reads CASSLQGGEAFF. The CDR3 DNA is TGCGCCAGCAGCTTGCAAGGGGGTGAAGCTTTCTTT.

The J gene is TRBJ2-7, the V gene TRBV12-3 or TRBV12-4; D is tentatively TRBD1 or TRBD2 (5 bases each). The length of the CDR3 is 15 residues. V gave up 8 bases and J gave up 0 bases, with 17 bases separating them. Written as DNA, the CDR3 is TGTGCCAGCTCCCTCTGGGGGACGGGCTCCTACGAGCAGTACTTC. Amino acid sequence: CASSLWGTGSYEQYF.

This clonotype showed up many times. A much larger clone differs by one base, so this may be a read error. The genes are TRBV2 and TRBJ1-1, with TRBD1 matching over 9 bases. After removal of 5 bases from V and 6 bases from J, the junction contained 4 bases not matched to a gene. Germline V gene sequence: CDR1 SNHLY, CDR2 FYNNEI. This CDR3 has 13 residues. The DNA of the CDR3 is TGTGCCAGCAGTTGGACAGGGGATTCTGAAGCTTTCTTT. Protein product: CASSWTGDSEAFF.

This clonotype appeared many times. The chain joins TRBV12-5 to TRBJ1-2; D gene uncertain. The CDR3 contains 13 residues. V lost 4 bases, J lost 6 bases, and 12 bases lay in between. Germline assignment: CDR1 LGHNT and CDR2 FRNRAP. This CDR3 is CASGSSSRDGYTF. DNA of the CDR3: TGTGCTAGTGGTTCTTCGTCAAGGGATGGCTACACCTTC.

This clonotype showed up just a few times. The CDR3 sequence: CASADYHEQYF. Written as DNA, the CDR3 is TGTGCCAGCGCGGACTATCACGAGCAGTACTTC. V is TRBV28 and J is TRBJ2-7; D is possibly TRBD2 (6 bases). The CDR3 spans 11 residues. V shed 8 bases and J shed 5 bases, with 10 bases lying between them. Germline V gene sequence: CDR1 MDHEN, CDR2 SYDVKM.

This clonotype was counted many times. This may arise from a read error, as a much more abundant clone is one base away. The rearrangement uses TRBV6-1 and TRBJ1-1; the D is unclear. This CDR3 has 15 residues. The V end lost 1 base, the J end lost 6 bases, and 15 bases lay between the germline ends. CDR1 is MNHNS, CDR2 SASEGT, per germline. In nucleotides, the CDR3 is TGTGCCAGCAGTGAAGTAACCGCCAGTGACGCTGAAGCTTTCTTT. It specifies CASSEVTASDAEAFF.

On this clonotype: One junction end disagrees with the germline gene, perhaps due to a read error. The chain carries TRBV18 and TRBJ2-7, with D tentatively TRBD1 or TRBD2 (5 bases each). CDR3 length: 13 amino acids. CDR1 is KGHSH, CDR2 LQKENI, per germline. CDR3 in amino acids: CASSAIGANDQYF. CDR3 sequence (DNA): TGTGCCAGCTCAGCTATCGGGGCTAACGATCAGTACTTC. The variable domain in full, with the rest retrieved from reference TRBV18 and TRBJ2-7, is NAGVMQNPRHLVRRRGQEARLRCSPMKGHSHVYWYRQLPEEGLKFMVYLQKENIIDESGMPKERFSAEFPKEGPSILRIQQVVRGDSAAYFCASSAIGANDQYFGPGTRLTVT.

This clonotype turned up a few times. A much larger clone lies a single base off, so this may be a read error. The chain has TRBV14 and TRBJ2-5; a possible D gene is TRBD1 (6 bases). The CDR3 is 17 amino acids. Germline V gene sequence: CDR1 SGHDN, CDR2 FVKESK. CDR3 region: CASSHLSPGHLQETRYF. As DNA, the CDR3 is TGTGCCAGCAGCCACCTCTCTCCGGGACACCTCCAAGAGACCCGGTACTTC. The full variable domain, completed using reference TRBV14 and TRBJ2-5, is EAGVTQFPSHSVIEKGQTVTLRCDPISGHDNLYWYRRVMGKEIKFLLHFVKESKQDESGMPNNRFLAERTGGTYSTLKVQPAELEDSGVYFCASSHLSPGHLQETRYFGPGTRLLVL.

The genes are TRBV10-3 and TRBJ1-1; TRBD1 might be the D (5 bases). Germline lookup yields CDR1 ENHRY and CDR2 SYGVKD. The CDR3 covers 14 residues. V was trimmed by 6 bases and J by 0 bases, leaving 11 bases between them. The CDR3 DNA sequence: TGTGCCATCAGGGCAGGGATATTGAACACTGAAGCTTTCTTT. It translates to CAIRAGILNTEAFF.

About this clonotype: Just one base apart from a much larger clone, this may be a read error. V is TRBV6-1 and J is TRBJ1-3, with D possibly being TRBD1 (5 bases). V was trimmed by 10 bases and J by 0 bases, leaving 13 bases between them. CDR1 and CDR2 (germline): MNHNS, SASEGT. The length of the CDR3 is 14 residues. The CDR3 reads CAIKKGLSGNTIYF. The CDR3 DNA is TGTGCCATCAAAAAGGGACTCTCTGGAAACACCATATATTTT.

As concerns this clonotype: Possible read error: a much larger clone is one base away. CDR3: CARSRGDRGDSPLHF. For the CDR3, the DNA is TGCGCCAGAAGCCGGGGGGACAGGGGAGATTCACCCCTCCACTTT. The rearrangement links TRBV5-1 to TRBJ1-6; TRBD1 matches at 10 bases. Trimming at V came to 8 bases and at J to 8 bases, leaving 10 bases not matched to a gene. Germline values: CDR1 SGHRS, CDR2 YFSETQ. The CDR3 loop spans 15 amino acids.

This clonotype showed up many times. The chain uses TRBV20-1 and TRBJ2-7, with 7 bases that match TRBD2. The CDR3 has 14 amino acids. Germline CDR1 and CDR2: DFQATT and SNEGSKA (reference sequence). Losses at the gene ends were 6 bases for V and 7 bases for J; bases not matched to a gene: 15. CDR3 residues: CSAPKAAGVREQYF. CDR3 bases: TGCAGTGCCCCGAAGGCGGCGGGGGTACGTGAGCAGTACTTC.

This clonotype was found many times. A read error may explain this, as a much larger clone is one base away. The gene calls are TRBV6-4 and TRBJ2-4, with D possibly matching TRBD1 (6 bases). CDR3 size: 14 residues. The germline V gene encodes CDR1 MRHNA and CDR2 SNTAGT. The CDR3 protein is CASSRQEQGNIKYF. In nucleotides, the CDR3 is TGTGCCAGCAGTCGACAGGAGCAGGGAAACATTAAGTACTTC.

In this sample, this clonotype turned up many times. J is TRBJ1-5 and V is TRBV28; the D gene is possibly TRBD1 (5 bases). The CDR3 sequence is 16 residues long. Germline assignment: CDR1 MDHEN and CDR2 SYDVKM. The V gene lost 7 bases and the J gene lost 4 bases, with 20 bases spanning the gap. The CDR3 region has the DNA TGTGCCAGCACTTTTTACAGACAGAAATTAAATCAGCCCCAGCATTTT. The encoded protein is CASTFYRQKLNQPQHF. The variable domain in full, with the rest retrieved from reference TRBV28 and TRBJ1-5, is DVKVTQSSRYLVKRTGEKVFLECVQDMDHENMFWYRQDPGLGLRLIYFSYDVKMKEKGDIPEGYSVSREKKERFSLILESASTNQTSMYLCASTFYRQKLNQPQHFGDGTRLSIL.

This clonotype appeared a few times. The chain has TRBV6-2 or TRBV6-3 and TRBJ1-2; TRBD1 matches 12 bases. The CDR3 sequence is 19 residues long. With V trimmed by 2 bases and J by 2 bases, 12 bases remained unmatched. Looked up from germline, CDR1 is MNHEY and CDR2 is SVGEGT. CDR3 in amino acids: CASSYLEPGQGAPNYGYTF. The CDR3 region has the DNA TGTGCCAGCAGTTACCTCGAACCGGGACAGGGGGCGCCCAACTATGGCTACACCTTC.

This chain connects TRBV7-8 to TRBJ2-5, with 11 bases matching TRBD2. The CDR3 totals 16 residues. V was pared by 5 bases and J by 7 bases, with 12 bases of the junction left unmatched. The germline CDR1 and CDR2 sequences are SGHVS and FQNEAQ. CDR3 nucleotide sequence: TGTGCCAGCAGCCGGCTAGCGGGAGGTTTTAAAGGGACCCAGTACTTC. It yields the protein CASSRLAGGFKGTQYF. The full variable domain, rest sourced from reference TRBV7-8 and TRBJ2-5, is GAGVSQSPRYKVAKRGQDVALRCDPISGHVSLFWYQQALGQGPEFLTYFQNEAQLDKSGLPSDRFFAERPEGSVSTLKIQRTQQEDSAVYLCASSRLAGGFKGTQYFGPGTRLLVL.

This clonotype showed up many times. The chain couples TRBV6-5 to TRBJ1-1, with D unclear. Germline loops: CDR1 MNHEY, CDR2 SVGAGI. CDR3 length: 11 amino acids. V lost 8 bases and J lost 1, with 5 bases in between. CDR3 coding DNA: TGTGCCAGCGCAGGGAACACTGAAGCTTTCTTT. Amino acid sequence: CASAGNTEAFF.

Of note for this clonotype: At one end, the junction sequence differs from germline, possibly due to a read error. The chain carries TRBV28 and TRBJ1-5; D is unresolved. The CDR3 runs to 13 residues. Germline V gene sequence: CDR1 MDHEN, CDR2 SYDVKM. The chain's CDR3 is CGSSPTSNQPQHF. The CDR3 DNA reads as TGTGGCAGCAGCCCAACAAGCAATCAGCCCCAGCATTTT.